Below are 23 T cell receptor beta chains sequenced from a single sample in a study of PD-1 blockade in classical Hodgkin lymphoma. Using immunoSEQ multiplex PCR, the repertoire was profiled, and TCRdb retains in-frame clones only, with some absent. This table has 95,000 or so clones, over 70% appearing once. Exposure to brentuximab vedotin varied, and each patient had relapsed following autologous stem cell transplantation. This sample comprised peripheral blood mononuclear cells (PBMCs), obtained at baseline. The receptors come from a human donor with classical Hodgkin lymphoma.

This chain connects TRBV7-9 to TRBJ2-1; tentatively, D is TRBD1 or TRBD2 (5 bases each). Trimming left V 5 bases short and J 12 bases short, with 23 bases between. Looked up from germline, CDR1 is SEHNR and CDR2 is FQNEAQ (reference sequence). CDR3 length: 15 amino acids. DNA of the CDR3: TGTGCCAGCAGCCGGGGCAGGGCAGGCCTTTCGGGGCAGTTCTTC. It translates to CASSRGRAGLSGQFF.

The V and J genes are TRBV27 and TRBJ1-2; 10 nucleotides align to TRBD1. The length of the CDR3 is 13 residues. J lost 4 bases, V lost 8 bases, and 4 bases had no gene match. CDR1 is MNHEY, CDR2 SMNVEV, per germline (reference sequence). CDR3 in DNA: TGTGCCAGCCAGGGACAGGGGTCCTATGGCTACACCTTC. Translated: CASQGQGSYGYTF.

CDR3 in DNA: TGCGCCAGCAGCCGCGATACACGGTACGAGCAGTACTTC. Translating it yields CASSRDTRYEQYF. The V and J genes are TRBV4-3 and TRBJ2-7, with no clear D. Trimming took 4 bases from V and 4 from J, leaving 11 bases between them. Germline CDR1 LGHNA, CDR2 YSLEER. This CDR3 spans 13 amino acids.

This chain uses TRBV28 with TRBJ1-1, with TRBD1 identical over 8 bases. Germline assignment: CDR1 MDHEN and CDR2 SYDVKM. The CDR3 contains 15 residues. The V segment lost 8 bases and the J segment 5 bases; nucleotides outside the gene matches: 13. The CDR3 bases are TGTGCCAGCCAACCCACAGGGGGATTGAGTACTGAAGCTTTCTTT. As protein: CASQPTGGLSTEAFF.

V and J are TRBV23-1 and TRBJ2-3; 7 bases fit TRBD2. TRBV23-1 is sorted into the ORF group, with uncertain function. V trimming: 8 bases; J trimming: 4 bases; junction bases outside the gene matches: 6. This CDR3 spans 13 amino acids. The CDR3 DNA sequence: TGCGCCAGCCCCCCGGGAGGATCAGATACGCAGTATTTT. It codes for CASPPGGSDTQYF.

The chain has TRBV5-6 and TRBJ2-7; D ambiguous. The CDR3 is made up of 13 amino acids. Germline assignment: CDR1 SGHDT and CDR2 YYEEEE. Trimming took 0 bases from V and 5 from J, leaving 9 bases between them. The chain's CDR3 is CASSLGARDEQYF. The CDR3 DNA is TGTGCCAGCAGCTTGGGGGCCCGGGACGAGCAGTACTTC.

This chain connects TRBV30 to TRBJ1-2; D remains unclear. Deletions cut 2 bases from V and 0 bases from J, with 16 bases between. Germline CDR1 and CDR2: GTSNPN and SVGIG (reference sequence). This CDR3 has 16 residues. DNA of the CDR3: TGTGCCTGGAGTACGAGCCGTAACCGGCCTAACTATGGCTACACCTTC. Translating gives CAWSTSRNRPNYGYTF.

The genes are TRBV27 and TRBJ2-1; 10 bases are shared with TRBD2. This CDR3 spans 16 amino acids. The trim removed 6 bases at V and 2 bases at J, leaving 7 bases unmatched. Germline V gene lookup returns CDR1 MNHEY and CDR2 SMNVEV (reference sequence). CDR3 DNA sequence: TGTGCCAGCAGCCCCGGACTAGCGGCCCCCTACAATGAGCAGTTCTTC. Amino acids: CASSPGLAAPYNEQFF.

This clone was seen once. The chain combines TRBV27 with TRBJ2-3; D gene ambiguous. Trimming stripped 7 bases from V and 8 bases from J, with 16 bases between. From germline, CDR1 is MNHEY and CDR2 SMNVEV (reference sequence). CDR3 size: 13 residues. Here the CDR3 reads CASTRVGMPTQYF. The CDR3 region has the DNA TGTGCCAGCACTCGGGTTGGTATGCCTACGCAGTATTTT.

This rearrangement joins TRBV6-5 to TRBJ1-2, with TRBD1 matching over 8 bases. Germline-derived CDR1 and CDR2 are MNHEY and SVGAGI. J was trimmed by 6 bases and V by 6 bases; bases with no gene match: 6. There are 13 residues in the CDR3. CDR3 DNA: TGTGCCAGCAGGCTAGGACAGGGCGATGGCTACACCTTC. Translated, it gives CASRLGQGDGYTF.

The CDR3 protein is CASSLGDPNQPQHF. The CDR3 DNA reads TGCGCCAGCAGCTTAGGGGATCCCAATCAGCCCCAGCATTTT. V gene TRBV5-1 combines with J gene TRBJ1-5; possible D gene TRBD1, 5 bases. The CDR3 consists of 14 residues. Trimming took 2 bases from V and 3 from J, leaving 9 bases between them. Germline-derived CDR1 and CDR2 are SGHRS and YFSETQ.

Here the CDR3 reads CASSLGSRGADTEAFF. For the CDR3, the DNA is TGTGCCAGCAGCTTAGGCTCCAGGGGGGCGGACACTGAAGCTTTCTTT. The rearrangement links TRBV7-8 to TRBJ1-1; 7 bases align to TRBD1. The germline V gene encodes CDR1 SGHVS and CDR2 FQNEAQ. Unmatched junction bases numbered 8, after V lost 1 base and J lost 3 bases. The CDR3 is 16 amino acids.

This CDR3 is CATPDGELFF. CDR3 in DNA: TGTGCCACCCCAGACGGGGAGCTGTTTTTT. The V gene is TRBV19, the J gene TRBJ2-2, with no clear D. Between the trimmed V and J ends, which lost 10 bases and 7 bases, there was a span of 7 bases. This CDR3 has 10 amino acids. The germline V gene encodes CDR1 LNHDA and CDR2 SQIVND (reference sequence).

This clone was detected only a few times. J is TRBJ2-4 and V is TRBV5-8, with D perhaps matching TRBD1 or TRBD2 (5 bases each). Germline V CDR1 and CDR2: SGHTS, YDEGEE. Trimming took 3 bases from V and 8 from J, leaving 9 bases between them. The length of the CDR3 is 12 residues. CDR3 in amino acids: CASSSVGDIQYF. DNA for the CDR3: TGTGCCAGCAGCTCGGTGGGGGACATTCAGTACTTC.

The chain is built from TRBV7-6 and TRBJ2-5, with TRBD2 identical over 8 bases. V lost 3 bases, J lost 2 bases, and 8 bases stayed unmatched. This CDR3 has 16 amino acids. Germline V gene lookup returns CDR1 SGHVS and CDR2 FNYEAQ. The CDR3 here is CASSFSSGSTQETQYF. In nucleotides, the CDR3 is TGTGCCAGCAGCTTTTCTAGCGGGTCCACTCAAGAGACCCAGTACTTC.

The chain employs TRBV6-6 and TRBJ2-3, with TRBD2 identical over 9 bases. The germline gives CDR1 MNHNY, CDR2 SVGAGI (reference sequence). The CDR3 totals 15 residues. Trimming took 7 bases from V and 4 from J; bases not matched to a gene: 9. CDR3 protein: CASKIAGAVSDTQYF. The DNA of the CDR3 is TGTGCCAGCAAAATAGCGGGAGCAGTTTCAGATACGCAGTATTTT.

The CDR3 nucleotides read TGTGCCAGCCGGACAGCCCTCTACGAGCAGTACTTC. Translated: CASRTALYEQYF. V gene TRBV6-5 combines with J gene TRBJ2-7; the D gene is possibly TRBD1 (6 bases). CDR1 is MNHEY, CDR2 SVGAGI, per germline. The CDR3 spans 12 residues. V dropped 8 bases and J dropped 3 bases, with 11 bases sitting between them.

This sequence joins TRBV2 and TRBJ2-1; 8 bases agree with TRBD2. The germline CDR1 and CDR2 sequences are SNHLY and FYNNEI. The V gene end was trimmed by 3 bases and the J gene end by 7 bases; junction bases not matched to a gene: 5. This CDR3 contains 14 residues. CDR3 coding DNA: TGTGCCAGCAGTGATGGACTAGCTTTGAATGAGCAGTTCTTC. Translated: CASSDGLALNEQFF.

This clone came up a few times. CDR3 bases: TGCAGCGTAACTCCGACAGGGGTGGTTGAAAAACTGTTTTTT. Its translation: CSVTPTGVVEKLFF. J is TRBJ1-4 and V is TRBV29-1; 8 bases align to TRBD1. Germline loops: CDR1 SQVTM, CDR2 ANQGSEA. V was pared by 6 bases and J by 7 bases, with 10 bases of the junction left unmatched. The CDR3 covers 14 residues.

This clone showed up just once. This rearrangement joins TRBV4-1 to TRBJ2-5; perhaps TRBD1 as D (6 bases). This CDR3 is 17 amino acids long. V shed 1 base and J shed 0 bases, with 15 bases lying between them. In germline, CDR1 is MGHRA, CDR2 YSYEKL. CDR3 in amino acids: CASSQGTAEKYQETQYF. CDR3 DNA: TGCGCCAGCAGCCAAGGGACAGCTGAGAAGTACCAAGAGACCCAGTACTTC.

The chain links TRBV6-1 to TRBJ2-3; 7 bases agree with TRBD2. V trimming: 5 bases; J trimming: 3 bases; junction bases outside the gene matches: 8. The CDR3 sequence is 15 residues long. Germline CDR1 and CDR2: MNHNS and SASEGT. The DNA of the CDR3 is TGTGCCAGCAGTTCACCGGGACTAACGACAGATACGCAGTATTTT. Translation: CASSSPGLTTDTQYF.

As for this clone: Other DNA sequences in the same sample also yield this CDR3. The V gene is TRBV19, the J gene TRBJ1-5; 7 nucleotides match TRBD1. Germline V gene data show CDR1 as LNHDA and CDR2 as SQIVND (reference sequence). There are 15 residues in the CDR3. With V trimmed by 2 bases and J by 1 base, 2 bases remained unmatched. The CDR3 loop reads CASSIQGGSNQPQHF. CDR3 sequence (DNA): TGTGCCAGTAGTATACAGGGGGGAAGCAATCAGCCCCAGCATTTT. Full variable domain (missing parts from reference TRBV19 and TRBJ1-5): DGGITQSPKYLFRKEGQNVTLSCEQNLNHDAMYWYRQDPGQGLRLIYYSQIVNDFQKGDIAEGYSVSREKKESFPLTVTSAQKNPTAFYLCASSIQGGSNQPQHFGDGTRLSIL.

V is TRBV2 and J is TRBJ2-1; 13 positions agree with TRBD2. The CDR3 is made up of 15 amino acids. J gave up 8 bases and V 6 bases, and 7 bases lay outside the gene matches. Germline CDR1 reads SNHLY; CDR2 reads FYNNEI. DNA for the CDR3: TGTGCCAGCAGCGCAGGGACTAGCGGGACCCATGAGCAGTTCTTC. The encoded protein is CASSAGTSGTHEQFF. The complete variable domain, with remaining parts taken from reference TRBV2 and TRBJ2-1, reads EPEVTQTPSHQVTQMGQEVILRCVPISNHLYFYWYRQILGQKVEFLVSFYNNEISEKSEIFDDQFSVERPDGSNFTLKIRSTKLEDSAMYFCASSAGTSGTHEQFFGPGTRLTVL.